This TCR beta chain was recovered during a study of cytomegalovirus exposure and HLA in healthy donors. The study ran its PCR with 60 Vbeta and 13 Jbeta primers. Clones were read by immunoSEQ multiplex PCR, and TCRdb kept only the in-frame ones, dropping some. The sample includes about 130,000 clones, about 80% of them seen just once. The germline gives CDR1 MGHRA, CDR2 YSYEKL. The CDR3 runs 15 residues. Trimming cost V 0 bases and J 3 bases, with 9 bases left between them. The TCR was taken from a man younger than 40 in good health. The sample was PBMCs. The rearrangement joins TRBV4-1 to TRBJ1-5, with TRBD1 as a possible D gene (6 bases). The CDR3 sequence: CASSQDRDINQPQHF. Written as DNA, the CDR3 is TGCGCCAGCAGCCAAGACCGGGACATCAATCAGCCCCAGCATTTT.